The sequence of this T cell receptor (beta chain) was determined in a study of PD-L1 blockade in urothelial cancer. Background on the study: At some point between 2012 and 2014, patients got going on atezolizumab, taking 1,200 mg intravenously every 3 weeks. Most of the roughly 30 patients were men whose urothelial cancer was bladder-origin. Blood samples had a median of around 150,000 T cells.

CDR1 is SGHRS and CDR2 is YFSETQ in the germline V gene. The CDR3 spans 14 residues. The ends lost 6 bases at V and 1 base at J; junction bases unmatched: 7. TCRdb keeps only in-frame clones here, not all; method: immunoSEQ multiplex PCR. Of 29,000 or so clones listed, over 75% are singletons. The sequence derives from a man aged 50-60 years with urothelial cancer. The sequenced sample was PBMCs, obtained around atezolizumab (anti-PD-L1) treatment. This chain uses TRBV5-1 with TRBJ2-7, with 7 bases fitting TRBD2. In DNA, the CDR3 is TGCGCCAGCACCCTCGAAGCGGGGTCCTACGAGCAGTACTTC. Amino acid sequence: CASTLEAGSYEQYF.